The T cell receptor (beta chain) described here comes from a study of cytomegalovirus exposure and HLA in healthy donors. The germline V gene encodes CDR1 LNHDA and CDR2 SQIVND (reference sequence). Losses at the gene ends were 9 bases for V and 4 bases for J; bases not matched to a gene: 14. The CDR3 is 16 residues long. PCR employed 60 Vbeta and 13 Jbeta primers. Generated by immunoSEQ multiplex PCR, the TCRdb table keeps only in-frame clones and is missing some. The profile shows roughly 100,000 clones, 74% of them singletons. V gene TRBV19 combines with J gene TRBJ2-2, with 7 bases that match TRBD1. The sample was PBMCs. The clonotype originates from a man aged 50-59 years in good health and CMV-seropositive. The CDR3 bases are TGTGCCAGCACTCCCCGGGACAGAGCGCGCACCGGGGAGCTGTTTTTT. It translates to CASTPRDRARTGELFF.